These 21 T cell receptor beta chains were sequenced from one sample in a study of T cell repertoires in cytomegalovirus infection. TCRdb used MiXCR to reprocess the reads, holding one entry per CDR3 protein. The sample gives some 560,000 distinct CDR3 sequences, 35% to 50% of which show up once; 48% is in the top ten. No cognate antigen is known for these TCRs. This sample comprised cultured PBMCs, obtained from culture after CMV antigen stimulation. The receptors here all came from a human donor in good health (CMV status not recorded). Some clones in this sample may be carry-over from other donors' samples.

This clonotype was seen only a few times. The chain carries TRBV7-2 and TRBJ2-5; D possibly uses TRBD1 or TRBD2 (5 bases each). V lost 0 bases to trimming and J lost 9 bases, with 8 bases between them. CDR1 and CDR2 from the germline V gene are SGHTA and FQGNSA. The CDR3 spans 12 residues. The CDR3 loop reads CASSLALGAQYF. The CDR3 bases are TGTGCCAGCAGCTTAGCGCTGGGGGCCCAGTACTTC.

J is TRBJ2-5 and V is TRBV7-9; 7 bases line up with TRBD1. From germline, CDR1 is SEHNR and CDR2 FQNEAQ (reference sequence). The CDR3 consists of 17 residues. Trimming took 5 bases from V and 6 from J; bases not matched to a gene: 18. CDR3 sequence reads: CASSTQTGDNNRKTQYF. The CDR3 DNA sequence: TGTGCCAGCAGCACCCAAACAGGGGATAACAACAGAAAGACCCAGTACTTC.

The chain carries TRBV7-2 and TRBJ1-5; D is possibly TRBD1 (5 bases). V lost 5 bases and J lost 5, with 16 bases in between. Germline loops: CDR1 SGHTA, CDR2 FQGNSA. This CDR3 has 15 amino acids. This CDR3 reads CASSRSGVRDQPQHF. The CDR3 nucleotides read TGTGCCAGCAGCCGTTCGGGGGTGCGGGATCAGCCCCAGCATTTT.

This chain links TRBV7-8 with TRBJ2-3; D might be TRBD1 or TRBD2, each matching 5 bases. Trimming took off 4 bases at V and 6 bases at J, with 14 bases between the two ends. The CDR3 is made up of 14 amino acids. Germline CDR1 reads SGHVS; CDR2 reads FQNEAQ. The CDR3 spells CASSWTPREDTQYF. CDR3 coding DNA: TGTGCCAGCAGCTGGACCCCCAGGGAGGATACGCAGTATTTT.

DNA of the CDR3: TGTGCCAGCAGCTTAAGGGACGGGGGATATGGCTACACCTTC. Protein product: CASSLRDGGYGYTF. This chain joins TRBV7-2 and TRBJ1-2; D perhaps matches TRBD1 (5 bases). The V and J ends lost 2 bases and 5 bases respectively, with 12 bases between them. The CDR3 loop spans 14 amino acids. CDR1 and CDR2 (germline): SGHTA, FQGNSA.

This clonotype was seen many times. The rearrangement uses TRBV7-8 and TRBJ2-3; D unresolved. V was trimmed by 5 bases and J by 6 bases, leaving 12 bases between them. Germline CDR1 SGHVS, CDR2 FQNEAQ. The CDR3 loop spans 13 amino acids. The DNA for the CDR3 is TGTGCCAGCAGCCCCCCCATTCGTGATACGCAGTATTTT. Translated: CASSPPIRDTQYF.

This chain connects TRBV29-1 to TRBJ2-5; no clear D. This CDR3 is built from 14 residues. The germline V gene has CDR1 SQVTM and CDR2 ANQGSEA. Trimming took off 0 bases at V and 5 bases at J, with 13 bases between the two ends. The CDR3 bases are TGCAGCGTTGAAGATCTCCCCAACCCCGAGACCCAGTACTTC. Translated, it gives CSVEDLPNPETQYF.

The CDR3 is CASRPLAEVADTQYF. The CDR3 region has the DNA TGTGCCAGCAGGCCATTAGCGGAAGTAGCTGATACGCAGTATTTT. The chain is built from TRBV7-4 and TRBJ2-3, with TRBD2 as a possible D gene (6 bases). The CDR3 contains 15 residues. Trimming left V 6 bases short and J 6 bases short, with 19 bases between. Germline values: CDR1 SGHVT, CDR2 SQSDAQ.

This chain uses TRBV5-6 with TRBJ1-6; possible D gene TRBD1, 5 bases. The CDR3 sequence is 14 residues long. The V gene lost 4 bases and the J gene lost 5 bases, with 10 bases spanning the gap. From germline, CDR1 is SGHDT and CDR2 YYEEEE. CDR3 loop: CASSPGTNNSPLHF. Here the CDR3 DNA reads TGTGCCAGCAGCCCCGGGACTAATAATTCACCCCTCCACTTT.

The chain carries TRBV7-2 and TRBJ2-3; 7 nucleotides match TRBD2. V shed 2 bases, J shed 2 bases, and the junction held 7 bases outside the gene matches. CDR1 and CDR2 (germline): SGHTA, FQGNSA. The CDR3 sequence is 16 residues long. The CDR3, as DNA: TGTGCCAGCAGCTTAACGGGGGGTACCTACACAGATACGCAGTATTTT. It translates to CASSLTGGTYTDTQYF.

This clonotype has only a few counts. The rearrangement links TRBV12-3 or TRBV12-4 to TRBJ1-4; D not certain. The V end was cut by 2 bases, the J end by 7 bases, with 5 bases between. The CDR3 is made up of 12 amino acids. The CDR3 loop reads CASSLPGEKLFF. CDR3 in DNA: TGTGCCAGCAGTTTACCTGGTGAAAAACTGTTTTTT.

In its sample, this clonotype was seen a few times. This CDR3 reads CASRPAGTSGSGTQYF. For the CDR3, the DNA is TGTGCCAGCAGGCCTGCCGGGACTAGCGGGAGTGGGACGCAGTATTTT. The V and J genes are TRBV5-4 and TRBJ2-3; TRBD2 agrees at 14 bases. CDR1 and CDR2 (germline): SGHNT, YYREEE (reference sequence). V lost 5 bases to trimming and J lost 9 bases; unmatched junction nucleotides: 11. CDR3 length: 16 residues. Full variable domain (remainder filled in from reference TRBV5-4 and TRBJ2-3): ETGVTQSPTHLIKTRGQQVTLRCSSQSGHNTVSWYQQALGQGPQFIFQYYREEENGRGNFPPRFSGLQFPNYSSELNVNALELDDSALYLCASRPAGTSGSGTQYFGPGTRLTVL.

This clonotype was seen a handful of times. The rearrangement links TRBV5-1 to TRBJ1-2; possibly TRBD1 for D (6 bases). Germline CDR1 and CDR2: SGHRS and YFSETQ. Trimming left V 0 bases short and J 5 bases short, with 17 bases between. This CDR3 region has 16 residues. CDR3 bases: TGCGCCAGCAGCTTGGAGGGGACAACTACTCGATATGGCTACACCTTC. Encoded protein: CASSLEGTTTRYGYTF.

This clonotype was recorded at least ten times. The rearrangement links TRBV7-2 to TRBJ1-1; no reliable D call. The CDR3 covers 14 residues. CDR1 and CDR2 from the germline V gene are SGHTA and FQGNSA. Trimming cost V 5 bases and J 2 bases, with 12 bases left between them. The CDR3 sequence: CASSRRSLNTEAFF. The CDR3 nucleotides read TGTGCCAGCAGCCGTAGGTCCCTAAACACTGAAGCTTTCTTT.

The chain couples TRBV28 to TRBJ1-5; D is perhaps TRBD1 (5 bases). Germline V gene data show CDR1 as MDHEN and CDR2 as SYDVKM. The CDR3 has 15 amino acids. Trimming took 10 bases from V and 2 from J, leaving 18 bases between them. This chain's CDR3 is CATLRLLGGNQPQHF. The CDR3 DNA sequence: TGTGCCACCCTCAGACTCCTGGGGGGCAATCAGCCCCAGCATTTT. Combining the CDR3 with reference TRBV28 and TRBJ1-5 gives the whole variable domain DVKVTQSSRYLVKRTGEKVFLECVQDMDHENMFWYRQDPGLGLRLIYFSYDVKMKEKGDIPEGYSVSREKKERFSLILESASTNQTSMYLCATLRLLGGNQPQHFGDGTRLSIL.

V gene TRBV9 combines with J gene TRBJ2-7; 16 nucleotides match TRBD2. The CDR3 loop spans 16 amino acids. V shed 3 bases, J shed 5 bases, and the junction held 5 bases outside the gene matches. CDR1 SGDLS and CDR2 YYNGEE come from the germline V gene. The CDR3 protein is CASSAGLAGGRHEQYF. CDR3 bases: TGTGCCAGCAGCGCGGGACTAGCGGGAGGGCGACACGAGCAGTACTTC.

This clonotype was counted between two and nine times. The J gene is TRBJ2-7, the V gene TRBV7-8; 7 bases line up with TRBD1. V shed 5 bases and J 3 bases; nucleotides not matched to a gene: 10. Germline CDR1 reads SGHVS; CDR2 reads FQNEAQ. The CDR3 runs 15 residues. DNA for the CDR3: TGTGCCAGCAGCGATGACAGGGTCGTGAACTACGAGCAGTACTTC. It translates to CASSDDRVVNYEQYF.

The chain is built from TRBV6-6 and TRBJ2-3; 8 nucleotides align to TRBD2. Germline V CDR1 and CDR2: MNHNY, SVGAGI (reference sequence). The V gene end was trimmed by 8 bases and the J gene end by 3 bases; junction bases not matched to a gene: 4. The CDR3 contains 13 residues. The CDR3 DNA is TGTGCCAGCTGGCGCGGGGGGACAGATACGCAGTATTTT. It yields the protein CASWRGGTDTQYF.

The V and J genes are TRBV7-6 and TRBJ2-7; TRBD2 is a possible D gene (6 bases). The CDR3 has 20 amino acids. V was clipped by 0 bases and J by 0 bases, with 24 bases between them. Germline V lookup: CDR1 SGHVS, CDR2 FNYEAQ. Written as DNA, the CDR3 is TGTGCCAGCAGCTTAGCGGGGGGAGCGGGCCCGGCCGCCGCCTCCTACGAGCAGTACTTC. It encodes CASSLAGGAGPAAASYEQYF.

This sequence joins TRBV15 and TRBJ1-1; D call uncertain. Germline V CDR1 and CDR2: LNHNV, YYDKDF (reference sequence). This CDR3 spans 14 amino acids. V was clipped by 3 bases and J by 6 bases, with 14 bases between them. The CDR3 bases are TGTGCCACCAGCAGTGGAATCGGTTTGTCTGAAGCTTTCTTT. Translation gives CATSSGIGLSEAFF.

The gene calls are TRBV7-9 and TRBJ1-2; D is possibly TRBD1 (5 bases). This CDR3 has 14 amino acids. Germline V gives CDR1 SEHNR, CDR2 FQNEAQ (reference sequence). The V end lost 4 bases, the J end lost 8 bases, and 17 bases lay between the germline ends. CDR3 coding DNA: TGTGCCAGCAGCTGGGGACCGCCGAGAGAGGGCTACACCTTC. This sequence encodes CASSWGPPREGYTF.